The next 10 T cell receptor beta chains were all read from a single sample in a study of cytomegalovirus exposure and HLA in healthy donors. In the PCR, 60 Vbeta and 13 Jbeta primers were used. The assay was immunoSEQ multiplex PCR, and TCRdb's table has in-frame clones only and misses some. This repertoire shows roughly 170,000 clones, approximately 77% found once; its top ten account for about 1.5%. The sample taken for sequencing was PBMCs. The receptor source for this set is a male donor in good health and CMV-seronegative.

V and J are TRBV4-3 and TRBJ1-2; maybe TRBD1 (6 bases). The CDR3 length is 14 residues. CDR1 and CDR2 (germline): LGHNA, YSLEER. V was pared by 5 bases and J by 6 bases, with 16 bases between. The CDR3 nucleotides read TGCGCCAGCAGCTCGGGGGGGGGCGGTGATGGCTACACCTTC. It yields the protein CASSSGGGGDGYTF.

This clone has more than one count but fewer than ten. V gene TRBV9 combines with J gene TRBJ2-7; TRBD2 aligns across 11 bases. Germline loops: CDR1 SGDLS, CDR2 YYNGEE. Losses at the gene ends were 2 bases for V and 4 bases for J; bases not matched to a gene: 17. The CDR3 has 19 residues. The CDR3 coding sequence is TGTGCCAGCAGCGTGGAAGGGGGTCTGCTGACTAGCGGGGCTTACGAGCAGTACTTC. It translates to CASSVEGGLLTSGAYEQYF.

The chain is built from TRBV7-2 and TRBJ1-4, with D possibly TRBD1 on 6 matching bases. V dropped 3 bases and J dropped 5 bases, with 13 bases sitting between them. CDR1 and CDR2 (germline): SGHTA, FQGNSA. CDR3 length equals 15 residues. CDR3 region: CASSFMAGENEKLFF. CDR3 coding DNA: TGTGCCAGCAGCTTTATGGCAGGGGAGAATGAAAAACTGTTTTTT.

The V and J genes are TRBV11-3 and TRBJ2-5; 9 positions agree with TRBD2. The J call may not be correct, given that the DNA end is closer to TRBJ2-7. The CDR3 totals 14 residues. Germline assignment: CDR1 SGHNT and CDR2 YENEEA. CDR3 in DNA: TGTGCCAGCAGCTTAATGGGACTAGCTCACGAGCAGTACTTC. It translates to CASSLMGLAHEQYF.

CDR3 nucleotides: TGTGCCACCAGCACGGGGACAGGGAACACTGAAGCTTTCTTT. This sequence encodes CATSTGTGNTEAFF. The chain is built from TRBV15 and TRBJ1-1, with 8 bases that match TRBD1. Per the germline V gene, CDR1 is LNHNV and CDR2 is YYDKDF (reference sequence). Germline trimming cut 4 bases from V and 1 base from J; bases unmatched to any gene: 2. The CDR3 contains 14 residues.

J is TRBJ2-7 and V is TRBV11-3, with a weak D call TRBD1 (6 bases). CDR3 length equals 14 residues. The germline V gene has CDR1 SGHNT and CDR2 YENEEA. Trimming took 4 bases from V and 0 from J, leaving 10 bases between them. CDR3 region: CASSSGQSSYEQYF. As DNA, the CDR3 is TGTGCCAGCAGCTCCGGACAGAGCTCCTACGAGCAGTACTTC.

V usage is TRBV7-2 and J usage is TRBJ1-5; D not certain. There are 14 residues in the CDR3. Per germline, CDR1 SGHTA and CDR2 FQGNSA. V gave up 5 bases and J gave up 11 bases, with 19 bases separating them. CDR3 protein: CASSPWSSTTAQHF. The CDR3 DNA reads TGTGCCAGCAGCCCGTGGTCCAGCACTACGGCCCAGCATTTT.

The chain has TRBV7-2 and TRBJ2-3, with 14 bases lining up with TRBD2. Looked up from germline, CDR1 is SGHTA and CDR2 is FQGNSA. This CDR3 has 16 residues. The trim removed 5 bases at V and 4 bases at J, leaving 5 bases unmatched. CDR3 protein: CASSPRLAGGPDTQYF. CDR3 nucleotide sequence: TGTGCCAGCAGCCCCCGACTAGCGGGAGGGCCAGATACGCAGTATTTT.

The genes are TRBV19 and TRBJ2-6; 8 bases agree with TRBD1. The CDR3 extends over 17 amino acids. CDR1 LNHDA and CDR2 SQIVND come from the germline V gene (reference sequence). V lost 6 bases and J lost 2; bases outside the gene matches: 9. The CDR3 reads CASRTIDRGPGANVLTF. In DNA form, the CDR3 reads TGTGCCAGTAGGACCATCGACAGGGGCCCTGGGGCCAACGTCCTGACTTTC.

In DNA form, the CDR3 reads TGTGCCTGGAGTCTACGAAACAAGGACACTGGCACAGATACGCAGTATTTT. Translated, it gives CAWSLRNKDTGTDTQYF. V gene TRBV30 combines with J gene TRBJ2-3; tentatively, D is TRBD1 (5 bases). This CDR3 is built from 17 residues. Germline assignment: CDR1 GTSNPN and CDR2 SVGIG (reference sequence). V was trimmed by 2 bases and J by 1 base, leaving 19 bases between them.